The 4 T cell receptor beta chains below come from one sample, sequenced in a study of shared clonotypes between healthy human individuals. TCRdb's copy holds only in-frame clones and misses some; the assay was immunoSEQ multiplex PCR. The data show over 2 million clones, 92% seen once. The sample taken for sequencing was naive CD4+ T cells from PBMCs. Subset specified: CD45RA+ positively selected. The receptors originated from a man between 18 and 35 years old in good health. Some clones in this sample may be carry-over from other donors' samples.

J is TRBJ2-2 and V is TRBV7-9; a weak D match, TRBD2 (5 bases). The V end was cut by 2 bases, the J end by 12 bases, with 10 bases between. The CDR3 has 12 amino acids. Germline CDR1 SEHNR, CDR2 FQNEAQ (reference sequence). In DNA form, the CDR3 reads TGTGCCAGCAGCTTATGGGCTAGCAAGCTGTTTTTT. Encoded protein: CASSLWASKLFF.

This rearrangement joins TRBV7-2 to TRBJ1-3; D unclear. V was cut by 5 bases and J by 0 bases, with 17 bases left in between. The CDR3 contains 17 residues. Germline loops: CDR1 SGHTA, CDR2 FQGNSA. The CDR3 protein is CASSPDWEFRSGNTIYF. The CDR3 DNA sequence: TGTGCCAGCAGCCCGGACTGGGAGTTTCGCTCTGGAAACACCATATATTTT.

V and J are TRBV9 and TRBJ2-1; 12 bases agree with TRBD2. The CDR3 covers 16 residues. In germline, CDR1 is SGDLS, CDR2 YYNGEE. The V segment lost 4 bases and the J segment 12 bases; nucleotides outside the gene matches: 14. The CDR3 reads CASSPDIRLAGVSQFF. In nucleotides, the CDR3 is TGTGCCAGCAGCCCCGACATCCGACTAGCGGGAGTGTCGCAGTTCTTC.

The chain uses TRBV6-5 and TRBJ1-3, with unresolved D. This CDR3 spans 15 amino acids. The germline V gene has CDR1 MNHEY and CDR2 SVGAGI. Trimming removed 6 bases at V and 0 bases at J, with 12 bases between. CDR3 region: CASRRALSSGNTIYF. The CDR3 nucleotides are TGTGCCAGCAGACGGGCCCTAAGCTCTGGAAACACCATATATTTT.